One T cell receptor (beta chain) is described in this entry. Its antigen is unknown. V shed 0 bases and J 0 bases; nucleotides not matched to a gene: 10. This CDR3 comprises 20 residues. CDR1 and CDR2 from the germline V gene are MNHEY and SVGEGT. This sample was taken from a study of T-cell memory formation after mild COVID-19. Study-wide points: Balance between CD4 and CD8 was seen in clones contracting day 15 to 85, and a CD4+ lean was seen in later expanders. In second-wave clones peaking day 37, SARS-CoV-2 specificity remained unconfirmed.

TCRdb re-analysed the 5' RACE reads in MiXCR, keeping a single row per CDR3 protein. Among 450,000 to 650,000 distinct CDR3 sequences, less than 25% were seen once, and the ten largest hold under 8.5%. The receptor's source is an adult woman who had mild COVID-19 (a few samples of this study predate the infection). Cell type and time point are not known. The sequencing sample was made of PBMCs or a T cell subset sorted from them (not recorded which). V and J are TRBV6-2 or TRBV6-3 and TRBJ2-1; 11 nucleotides align to TRBD2. The DNA of the CDR3 is TGTGCCAGCAGTTACTCAACTAGCGGGAGTTCCTGGAGCTCCTACAATGAGCAGTTCTTC. This gives the protein CASSYSTSGSSWSSYNEQFF.